This TCR beta chain derives from a study of cytomegalovirus exposure and HLA in healthy donors. A remark on this clone: The antigen is not known.

The study's findings and limits: Indistinguishability led to the exclusion of some V segments, TRBV6-2 and TRBV6-3 included. Roughly uniform sequencing depth across donors was assumed, possibly incorrectly.

It was with 60 Vbeta and 13 Jbeta primers that the PCR ran. Sequencing used immunoSEQ multiplex PCR; TCRdb keeps in-frame clones, though not all of them. The data hold 59,000 or so clones, with roughly 77% observed a single time. The V end lost 9 bases, the J end lost 5 bases, and 21 bases lay between the germline ends. The CDR3 extends over 15 amino acids. CDR1 and CDR2 (germline): LNHNV, YYDKDF (reference sequence). The TCR originated in a man younger than 45 in good health and CMV-seropositive. The sample was PBMCs. The chain couples TRBV15 to TRBJ2-3, with D tentatively TRBD2 (7 bases). The CDR3 reads CATGGGRLRRDTQYF. The CDR3 DNA reads TGTGCCACGGGCGGGGGCCGCTTACGTCGAGATACGCAGTATTTT.